The rows below give T cell receptor beta chains drawn from one sample of a study of lymphopenia after photon versus proton radiotherapy. Clones were sequenced by immunoSEQ multiplex PCR, and TCRdb holds only the in-frame ones, with some missing. This table holds about 65,000 clones, about 87% found once. The material was peripheral blood, obtained from a patient treated with proton-based radiotherapy. These receptor sequences come from a man aged 80 or over with esophageal cancer. CDR3s leave out the opening cysteine and the closing phenylalanine or tryptophan. A D gene is named only where the DNA matches it firmly.

d_gene: NA
j_gene: TRBJ1-1
v_gene: TRBV7-6
CDR3aa: ASSKSGLAF

d_gene: TRBD1
j_gene: TRBJ1-2
v_gene: TRBV7-9
CDR3aa: ASSPRTGLYQGYT

d_gene: NA
j_gene: TRBJ2-4
v_gene: TRBV6-5
CDR3aa: ASSYLDSEY

d_gene: NA
j_gene: TRBJ2-1
v_gene: TRBV7-8
CDR3aa: ASSRHSSAYNEQF

d_gene: TRBD2
j_gene: TRBJ2-1
v_gene: TRBV6-1
CDR3aa: ASSGGYPLGNEQF

d_gene: TRBD1
j_gene: TRBJ1-2
v_gene: TRBV6-6
CDR3aa: ASREQGAYGYT

d_gene: NA
j_gene: TRBJ1-1
v_gene: TRBV6-5
CDR3aa: ASRYSYMNTEAF

d_gene: NA
j_gene: TRBJ2-1
v_gene: TRBV2
CDR3aa: ASRPGRGDYNEQF

d_gene: NA
j_gene: TRBJ2-7
v_gene: TRBV5-6
CDR3aa: ASSRGASYEQY

d_gene: TRBD1
j_gene: TRBJ2-5
v_gene: TRBV4-1
CDR3aa: ASSHAGQGSGEQY

d_gene: NA
j_gene: TRBJ2-7
v_gene: TRBV9
CDR3aa: ASSGGNGGYEQY

d_gene: NA
j_gene: TRBJ1-1
v_gene: TRBV13
CDR3aa: ASSPLKRTFEAF

d_gene: NA
j_gene: TRBJ1-1
v_gene: TRBV5-4
CDR3aa: ASSKAQGLYTEAF

d_gene: TRBD2
j_gene: TRBJ2-4
v_gene: TRBV18
CDR3aa: ASSPGEGIQY

d_gene: NA
j_gene: TRBJ2-2
v_gene: TRBV5-1
CDR3aa: ASSEGQTLLTGELF

d_gene: TRBD1
j_gene: TRBJ1-5
v_gene: TRBV19
CDR3aa: ASTTRDRGHQPQH

d_gene: NA
j_gene: TRBJ2-5
v_gene: TRBV6-5
CDR3aa: ASSTGKKRETQY

d_gene: TRBD1
j_gene: TRBJ1-1
v_gene: TRBV5-6
CDR3aa: ASSPDRGSRNTEAF

d_gene: NA
j_gene: TRBJ2-2
v_gene: TRBV6-1
CDR3aa: ASSEIGLGGTGELF

d_gene: NA
j_gene: TRBJ2-7
v_gene: TRBV11-2
CDR3aa: ASKEGRGRGSEQY

d_gene: NA
j_gene: TRBJ2-7
v_gene: TRBV6-5
CDR3aa: ASRSLPSYEQY

d_gene: TRBD1
j_gene: TRBJ1-2
v_gene: TRBV27
CDR3aa: ASKDRGFYGYT

d_gene: NA
j_gene: TRBJ1-5
v_gene: TRBV10-3
CDR3aa: AISLSLNQPQH

d_gene: TRBD2
j_gene: TRBJ2-1
v_gene: TRBV10-3
CDR3aa: AISESGTSGLNVWGQF

d_gene: TRBD2
j_gene: TRBJ2-7
v_gene: TRBV4-3
CDR3aa: ASSQGTSGYEQY

d_gene: NA
j_gene: TRBJ2-7
v_gene: TRBV19
CDR3aa: ASSEGRYSYEQY

d_gene: TRBD1
j_gene: TRBJ1-1
v_gene: TRBV9
CDR3aa: ASSAQGAVNTEAF

d_gene: NA
j_gene: TRBJ2-2
v_gene: TRBV7-2
CDR3aa: ASIRGPNTGELF

d_gene: NA
j_gene: TRBJ2-3
v_gene: TRBV7-9
CDR3aa: ASSLAGKDTQY

d_gene: TRBD1
j_gene: TRBJ1-2
v_gene: TRBV4-3
CDR3aa: ASSQEPGQGYGYT

d_gene: TRBD1
j_gene: TRBJ2-3
v_gene: TRBV19
CDR3aa: AGRHQGQGVTDTQY

d_gene: NA
j_gene: TRBJ2-5
v_gene: TRBV9
CDR3aa: ASSVSSGRGAETQY

d_gene: NA
j_gene: TRBJ2-4
v_gene: TRBV5-4
CDR3aa: ASQGENIQY

d_gene: TRBD1
j_gene: TRBJ1-4
v_gene: TRBV7-3
CDR3aa: ASSQTGTGGFEKLF

d_gene: NA
j_gene: TRBJ1-4
v_gene: TRBV11-1
CDR3aa: ASSPRTGENEKLF

d_gene: NA
j_gene: TRBJ1-3
v_gene: TRBV30
CDR3aa: AGNQGTNSGNTIY

d_gene: NA
j_gene: TRBJ2-7
v_gene: TRBV19
CDR3aa: ASSISANSYEQY

d_gene: NA
j_gene: TRBJ2-1
v_gene: TRBV5-8
CDR3aa: ASSLGDQYNEQF

d_gene: NA
j_gene: TRBJ1-2
v_gene: TRBV6-1
CDR3aa: ASTPPPRSYGYT

d_gene: TRBD2
j_gene: TRBJ2-7
v_gene: TRBV5-1
CDR3aa: ASSPVASGAYEQY

d_gene: TRBD2
j_gene: TRBJ2-5
v_gene: TRBV11-2
CDR3aa: ASSLTTSGGNQETQY

d_gene: NA
j_gene: TRBJ1-2
v_gene: TRBV7-2
CDR3aa: ASSPQAGRGYGYT

d_gene: NA
j_gene: TRBJ2-7
v_gene: TRBV7-3
CDR3aa: ASSPLSGPYEQY

d_gene: NA
j_gene: TRBJ1-2
v_gene: TRBV5-4
CDR3aa: ASSPRSGPYGYT

d_gene: NA
j_gene: TRBJ1-2
v_gene: TRBV6-1
CDR3aa: ASSPSGAVYGYT

d_gene: TRBD2
j_gene: TRBJ2-1
v_gene: TRBV6-1
CDR3aa: ASSDPTGLAEYNEQF

d_gene: NA
j_gene: NA
v_gene: TRBV2
CDR3aa: ASSENRDTGEQY